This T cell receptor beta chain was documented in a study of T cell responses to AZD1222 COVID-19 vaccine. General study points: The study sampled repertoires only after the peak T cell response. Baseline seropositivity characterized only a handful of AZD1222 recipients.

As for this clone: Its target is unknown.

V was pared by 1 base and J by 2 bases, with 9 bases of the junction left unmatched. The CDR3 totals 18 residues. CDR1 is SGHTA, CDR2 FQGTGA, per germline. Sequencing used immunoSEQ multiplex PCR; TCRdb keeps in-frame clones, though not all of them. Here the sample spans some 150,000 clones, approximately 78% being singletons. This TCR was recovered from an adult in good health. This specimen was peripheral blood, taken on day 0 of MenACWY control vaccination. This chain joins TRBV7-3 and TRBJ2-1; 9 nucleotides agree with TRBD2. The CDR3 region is CASSLKGLERGAYNEQFF. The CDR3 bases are TGTGCCAGCAGCTTAAAAGGTTTGGAGCGGGGGGCCTACAATGAGCAGTTCTTC.